These T cell receptor beta chains were read from a single sample in a study of blood T cell repertoires in COVID-19. Profiling relied on immunoSEQ multiplex PCR, and the TCRdb table lists in-frame clones only, not all of them. The sample has fewer than 250,000 clones, around 85% seen once. What was sequenced was peripheral blood. These receptors all come from a woman between 55 and 75 years old with active or convalescent COVID-19. CDR3s include the opening cysteine and the closing phenylalanine or tryptophan. The D gene is left open where the match is weak. Clone size is not always given. Where it is, it says once, few, many or a class for expanded clones.

CDR3nt,CDR3aa,d_gene,j_gene,abundance,v_gene
TGTGCCAGCAGTTTGGACAGCCATCAGCCCCAGCATTTT,CASSLDSHQPQHF,-,TRBJ1-5,-,TRBV12-3/TRBV12-4
TGTGCCAGCTCAGCCGACAGGGGGGTCACTGAAGCTTTCTTT,CASSADRGVTEAFF,TRBD1,TRBJ1-1,once,TRBV18
TGCAGTGCTAGTCCGGGTATGGATGGCTACACCTTC,CSASPGMDGYTF,-,TRBJ1-2,few,TRBV20-1
TGTGCCAGCAGCTTGCTCGGGACTCCCACGAGGGGAAACACCATATATTTT,CASSLLGTPTRGNTIYF,-,TRBJ1-3,-,TRBV5-6
TGTGCCAGCAGCTTAAGTTTGACTAGCGGGCAGAATGAGCAGTTCTTC,CASSLSLTSGQNEQFF,TRBD2,TRBJ2-1,-,TRBV7-2
TGTGCCAGCAGTTTAAGCAAGGGGGGCAATCAGCCCCAGCATTTT,CASSLSKGGNQPQHF,-,TRBJ1-5,-,TRBV28
TGTGCCTGGAGTGTACCGGGGGGCAACTACAATGAGCAGTTCTTC,CAWSVPGGNYNEQFF,-,TRBJ2-1,-,TRBV30
TGTGCCAGCACCAGAGCGGGAGGGGGGGAGACCCAGTACTTC,CASTRAGGGETQYF,TRBD2,TRBJ2-5,few,TRBV9
TGCGCCAGCAGCTTGGTGGGGGGAGAGGTCAACACTGAAGCTTTCTTT,CASSLVGGEVNTEAFF,-,TRBJ1-1,-,TRBV5-1
TGTGCCAGCATACTTGGGGGGGAAGAGACCCAGTACTTC,CASILGGEETQYF,TRBD2,TRBJ2-5,-,TRBV6-5
TGTGCCAGCAGCTTCGAAACAGGGTCGACTAATGAAAAACTGTTTTTT,CASSFETGSTNEKLFF,-,TRBJ1-4,-,TRBV7-8
TGCAGCTCTAAGGAAGGAGGTGGAAACACCATATATTTT,CSSKEGGGNTIYF,-,TRBJ1-3,-,TRBV29-1
TGTGCCAGCAGCCAGACCCAGACAGGTTCAGGGGCCCCCGGGGAGCTGTTTTTT,CASSQTQTGSGAPGELFF,-,TRBJ2-2,-,TRBV4-2
TGTGCCAGCAGCGTAGTGGCCGGGGGGGAAGAGCAGTACTTC,CASSVVAGGEEQYF,TRBD2,TRBJ2-7,-,TRBV9
TGTGCCACCAGCGGAAGGGGTGACACCGGGGAGCTGTTTTTT,CATSGRGDTGELFF,-,TRBJ2-2,-,TRBV15
TGTGCCAGCAGCCCCGACGGAGGCACTGAAGCTTTCTTT,CASSPDGGTEAFF,-,TRBJ1-1,-,TRBV6-5
TGTGCCAGCAGCGCAGGGAGGCGGGCCACTGAAGCTTTCTTT,CASSAGRRATEAFF,-,TRBJ1-1,-,TRBV2
TGTGCCAGTAGCCCCACACAGAACACTGAAGCTTTCTTT,CASSPTQNTEAFF,-,TRBJ1-1,once,TRBV19
TGTGCCAGCAGCCAAGATGGGGGCGTTCTGGCTGAAGCTTTCTTT,CASSQDGGVLAEAFF,-,TRBJ1-1,few,TRBV14
TGTGCCAGCAGCGGAGGGGGGGGGACGAAGCCCCAGCATTTT,CASSGGGGTKPQHF,-,TRBJ1-5,-,TRBV7-9
TGCAGCATGACTAGTTCCGCAGATACGCAGTATTTT,CSMTSSADTQYF,-,TRBJ2-3,-,TRBV29-1
TGTGCCAGTAGTATTGAACAGGGTGCAAACACCGGGGAGCTGTTTTTT,CASSIEQGANTGELFF,-,TRBJ2-2,-,TRBV19
TGTGCCAGCAGCTTAGGACAGAATCCTAGCACAGATACGCAGTATTTT,CASSLGQNPSTDTQYF,-,TRBJ2-3,-,TRBV7-9
TGTGCCATCAAGCCGACAGGGCGATTGGCGGGCGGGGAAAAACTGTTTTTT,CAIKPTGRLAGGEKLFF,TRBD1,TRBJ1-4,few,TRBV2
TGTGCCAGCAGTTACTTTAGGGGTAATGAAAAACTGTTTTTT,CASSYFRGNEKLFF,-,TRBJ1-4,-,TRBV6-5
TGTGCCACCATGGGACAGTTGAGCTCCTACGAGCAGTACTTC,CATMGQLSSYEQYF,TRBD1,TRBJ2-7,-,TRBV6-5
TGCGCCAGCAGCCAAGATGGAGCGGGGGAAACCTTCTACAATGAGCAGTTCTTC,CASSQDGAGETFYNEQFF,TRBD2,TRBJ2-1,-,TRBV4-1
TGTGCCAGTAGTATGGTCAGAAATAATTCACCCCTCCACTTT,CASSMVRNNSPLHF,-,TRBJ1-6,once,TRBV19
TGCGCCAGCAGCGCCAGACAGGGTTTGTATGGCTACACCTTC,CASSARQGLYGYTF,TRBD1,TRBJ1-2,-,TRBV5-1